These T cell receptor beta chains were read from a single sample in a study of neoadjuvant anti-PD-1 for oral cavity cancer. The data were produced by immunoSEQ multiplex PCR, yet TCRdb's version contains in-frame clones alone and is incomplete. The sample consists of more than 25,000 clones, 80% of them appearing once. The specimen comprised PBMCs, sampled after nivolumab (anti-PD-1) treatment. The origin of the receptors is a person aged 40-85 years with oral cavity squamous cell carcinoma. CDR3s leave out the opening cysteine and the closing phenylalanine or tryptophan. Where a row states a size, it is once, few, many or the class of an expanded clone; other rows omit it.

v_call: TRBV27; clone_size: .; cdr3_aa: ASSFSTGGYEQY
v_call: TRBV2; clone_size: few; cdr3_aa: ASSEARGSNQPQH
v_call: TRBV6-4; clone_size: .; cdr3_aa: ASSGDREADTQY
v_call: TRBV18; clone_size: .; cdr3_aa: ASSPPTGANTGELF
v_call: TRBV7-2; clone_size: few; cdr3_aa: ASSLVRSGNQPQH
v_call: TRBV11-2; clone_size: .; cdr3_aa: ASSPRTSNTEAF
v_call: TRBV9; clone_size: .; cdr3_aa: ASSAGTGGTNEKLF
v_call: TRBV7-2; clone_size: once; cdr3_aa: ASSTRTSGLQETQY
v_call: TRBV21-1; clone_size: .; cdr3_aa: ASSFPGTGEDQPQH
v_call: TRBV6-6; clone_size: .; cdr3_aa: ATQGQGNTGELF
v_call: TRBV4-2; clone_size: once; cdr3_aa: ASSRDRGSNSPLH
v_call: TRBV9; clone_size: .; cdr3_aa: ASSDRTGRNLSPSFYGYT
v_call: TRBV14; clone_size: .; cdr3_aa: ASSPQGAGELF
v_call: TRBV27; clone_size: .; cdr3_aa: ASSLFGVAYEQY
v_call: TRBV10-3; clone_size: .; cdr3_aa: AINKEVQGYEQY
v_call: TRBV7-2; clone_size: .; cdr3_aa: ASSLGPTGSYEQY
v_call: TRBV10-3; clone_size: few; cdr3_aa: AIRVTGDTGELF
v_call: TRBV7-8; clone_size: .; cdr3_aa: ASSLDFGQNTEAF
v_call: TRBV4-2; clone_size: .; cdr3_aa: ASSQAGTLYGYT
v_call: TRBV19; clone_size: once; cdr3_aa: ASSIVAGLTEKLF
v_call: TRBV5-1; clone_size: few; cdr3_aa: ASSVLGLNTGELF
v_call: TRBV7-2; clone_size: .; cdr3_aa: ASSLAGGEQY
v_call: TRBV4-3; clone_size: few; cdr3_aa: ASSQGRDTQY
v_call: TRBV2; clone_size: .; cdr3_aa: ASSDPDRVYYGYT
v_call: TRBV4-1; clone_size: .; cdr3_aa: ASSQKDRGRPDNEKLF
v_call: TRBV10-3; clone_size: .; cdr3_aa: AISAGATLDDTQY
v_call: TRBV10-1; clone_size: .; cdr3_aa: ASSRSGGRDTQY
v_call: TRBV2; clone_size: .; cdr3_aa: ASSAGALDTQY
v_call: TRBV6-5; clone_size: .; cdr3_aa: ASSRGQGARQTQY
v_call: TRBV4-1; clone_size: once; cdr3_aa: ASSRTPDRAHEQY
v_call: TRBV4-1; clone_size: once; cdr3_aa: ASSQDPMSYYGYT
v_call: TRBV25-1; clone_size: .; cdr3_aa: ATVNRGNTEAF
v_call: TRBV7-2; clone_size: .; cdr3_aa: ASSLVGWVLSQETQY
v_call: TRBV7-6; clone_size: .; cdr3_aa: ASTLGSTSTDTQY
v_call: TRBV4-3; clone_size: .; cdr3_aa: ASSQVDRGGEQF
v_call: TRBV6-5; clone_size: .; cdr3_aa: ASRDPLTEAF
v_call: TRBV19; clone_size: .; cdr3_aa: ASSAGHQEAQY
v_call: TRBV6-1; clone_size: .; cdr3_aa: ASSESKGGNQPQH
v_call: TRBV5-4; clone_size: few; cdr3_aa: ASSLGGLGGNTGELF
v_call: TRBV27; clone_size: few; cdr3_aa: ASSLSRASKGGELF
v_call: TRBV5-1; clone_size: .; cdr3_aa: ASSGDRVQTYEQY
v_call: TRBV18; clone_size: once; cdr3_aa: ASSPVGSGAPETQY
v_call: TRBV6-5; clone_size: .; cdr3_aa: ASTAGLSEQF
v_call: TRBV28; clone_size: .; cdr3_aa: ASSLHKGFHYREQY
v_call: TRBV18; clone_size: .; cdr3_aa: ASSQGSVTGELF